This entry lists 11 T cell receptor beta chains sequenced from one sample in a study of cytomegalovirus exposure and HLA in healthy donors. Use of 60 Vbeta and 13 Jbeta primers characterized the PCR. Produced via immunoSEQ multiplex PCR; TCRdb's table is partial and in-frame only. This sample has around 250,000 clones, with around 81% found just once. Sequenced sample: PBMCs. The receptors were gathered from a woman aged 55-75 years in good health and CMV-seropositive.

A few counts support this clone. This sequence joins TRBV19 and TRBJ1-2; a weak D match, TRBD1 (5 bases). Germline CDR1 is LNHDA and CDR2 is SQIVND (reference sequence). The CDR3 is 16 residues long. Trimming took 3 bases from V and 3 from J, leaving 17 bases between them. The CDR3 is CASSIGGSWQYYGYTF. CDR3 coding DNA: TGTGCCAGTAGTATTGGGGGGTCGTGGCAGTACTATGGCTACACCTTC.

The V call is TRBV4-1, the J call TRBJ1-6; 7 positions agree with TRBD1. CDR3 size: 15 residues. V shed 3 bases, J shed 7 bases, and the junction held 6 bases outside the gene matches. Germline values: CDR1 MGHRA, CDR2 YSYEKL. The CDR3 coding sequence is TGCGCCAGCAGCCATCGACAGGGAGCGAATTCACCCCTCCACTTT. Its translation: CASSHRQGANSPLHF.

The chain is built from TRBV28 and TRBJ1-1, with 8 bases matching TRBD1. Germline V gives CDR1 MDHEN, CDR2 SYDVKM. J gave up 1 base and V 5 bases, and 6 bases lay outside the gene matches. The CDR3 has 15 amino acids. CDR3 coding DNA: TGTGCCAGCAGTGCGGGACAGGCTAGGAACACTGAAGCTTTCTTT. Translation gives CASSAGQARNTEAFF.

The chain carries TRBV11-3 and TRBJ2-7, with D perhaps matching TRBD1 (6 bases). Looked up from germline, CDR1 is SGHNT and CDR2 is YENEEA. This CDR3 has 13 amino acids. V shed 1 base and J shed 6 bases, with 10 bases lying between them. The CDR3 sequence: CASSLGPRGEQYF. In DNA, the CDR3 is TGTGCCAGCAGCTTAGGTCCCAGGGGCGAGCAGTACTTC.

The J gene is TRBJ2-1, the V gene TRBV10-3; no firm D call. Between the trimmed V and J ends, which lost 5 bases and 0 bases, there was a span of 8 bases. CDR3 length: 14 amino acids. The germline CDR1 and CDR2 sequences are ENHRY and SYGVKD. CDR3 in DNA: TGTGCCATCAGTCCCGGGTCCTCCTACAATGAGCAGTTCTTC. Translating gives CAISPGSSYNEQFF.

The chain uses TRBV10-3 and TRBJ2-7, with a tentative D call TRBD2 (5 bases). Germline values: CDR1 ENHRY, CDR2 SYGVKD. The CDR3 extends over 13 amino acids. Trimming cost V 7 bases and J 0 bases, with 10 bases left between them. CDR3 nucleotide sequence: TGTGCCATCAATCCGGGAAGCTCCTACGAGCAGTACTTC. This codes for CAINPGSSYEQYF.

V gene TRBV28 combines with J gene TRBJ2-1; a possible D gene is TRBD1 (5 bases). CDR1 and CDR2 from the germline V gene are MDHEN and SYDVKM. The CDR3 is 11 residues long. V was pared by 6 bases and J by 16 bases, with 16 bases between. The CDR3: CASRGVKGFFF. In DNA form, the CDR3 reads TGTGCCAGCAGAGGAGTAAAGGGGTTTTTCTTC.

The V call is TRBV18, the J call TRBJ2-1; D is perhaps TRBD2 (6 bases). CDR1 is KGHSH, CDR2 LQKENI, per germline. Trimming removed 4 bases from V and 9 bases from J, with 13 bases in between. The CDR3 runs to 13 residues. The CDR3 DNA is TGTGCCAGCTCACTACACGGGGGAGGTGAGCAGTTCTTC. Protein sequence: CASSLHGGGEQFF.

The table lists this clone with a count of one. The chain couples TRBV30 to TRBJ2-5, with 11 positions matching TRBD2. Trimming removed 3 bases from V and 11 bases from J; junction bases left unmatched: 11. This CDR3 region has 14 residues. Germline assignment: CDR1 GTSNPN and CDR2 SVGIG (reference sequence). CDR3 sequence (DNA): TGTGCCTGGAGGGGGACTAGCGGTTTTGGGGAGCAGTACTTC. Translation: CAWRGTSGFGEQYF.

In this sample, this clone turned up a few times. V usage is TRBV6-1 and J usage is TRBJ1-5; 7 nucleotides line up with TRBD1. The CDR3 covers 14 residues. CDR1 is MNHNS, CDR2 SASEGT, per germline. Losses at the gene ends were 6 bases for V and 4 bases for J; bases not matched to a gene: 6. The CDR3 region has the DNA TGTGCCAGCAGACCTCGACAGGGAAATCAGCCCCAGCATTTT. Its protein product is CASRPRQGNQPQHF.

This clone was found a few times. The chain has TRBV6-1 and TRBJ2-5; the D is unclear. The J call is uncertain, as TRBJ2-7 better fits the DNA end. This CDR3 region has 11 residues. The germline V gene encodes CDR1 MNHNS and CDR2 SASEGT. Here the CDR3 DNA reads TGTGCCAGCAGTGAGGAGATCGAGCAGTACTTC. Translating gives CASSEEIEQYF.